The 22 T cell receptor beta chains given below trace back to one sample, sequenced in a study of naive and memory T cell subsets. An oligonucleotide containing a UMI was ligated to the 3' end of TCR cDNA. The SP2 primer and nested alpha and beta constant region primers amplified ligated cDNA in four rounds. TCRdb reprocessed the 5' RACE reads with MiXCR, giving one entry per CDR3 protein. The sample lists approximately 32,000 distinct CDR3 sequences; about a sixth were seen once. The receptors derive from a female donor in good health.

The chain has TRBV7-2 and TRBJ2-7; D is uncertain. Germline assignment: CDR1 SGHTA and CDR2 FQGNSA. The CDR3 is 14 residues long. V shed 1 base and J shed 4 bases, with 11 bases lying between them. CDR3 bases: TGTGCCAGCAGCTTAGGAATTTCCAGTTACGAGCAGTACTTC. Translation: CASSLGISSYEQYF.

The genes are TRBV27 and TRBJ2-7, with 8 bases identical to TRBD2. Germline-derived CDR1 and CDR2 are MNHEY and SMNVEV (reference sequence). The CDR3 is made up of 16 amino acids. V gave up 6 bases and J gave up 3 bases; unmatched junction bases: 13. Here the CDR3 reads CASSRGSGGLRYEQYF. In DNA, the CDR3 is TGTGCCAGCAGCCGAGGTTCGGGGGGGCTCCGCTACGAGCAGTACTTC.

Ten or more counts support this clonotype. V and J are TRBV10-2 and TRBJ2-1; D gene ambiguous. V shed 2 bases and J shed 4 bases, with 6 bases lying between them. CDR1 WSHSY and CDR2 SAAADI come from the germline V gene. The CDR3 covers 13 residues. CDR3 in DNA: TGCGCCAGCAGTGAGAGATTGTACAATGAGCAGTTCTTC. Residues: CASSERLYNEQFF.

In this sample, this clonotype turned up a few times. This chain links TRBV5-4 with TRBJ2-5; the match to TRBD2 covers 7 bases. The CDR3 runs 15 residues. V dropped 7 bases and J dropped 5; count of bases not matched to a gene: 14. In germline, CDR1 is SGHNT, CDR2 YYREEE (reference sequence). The CDR3 DNA follows: TGTGCCAGCCACCTCCCCCGCGGGGGTGGTGAGACCCAGTACTTC. Translation: CASHLPRGGGETQYF.

This clonotype was counted between two and nine times. This may be a read error, as it is one base from a much larger clone. The V call is TRBV29-1, the J call TRBJ1-2; the D is unclear. CDR3 size: 14 residues. Germline values: CDR1 SQVTM, CDR2 ANQGSEA. The CDR3 bases are TGCAGCGTTGAACGGGCAAGAACTAACTATGGCGACACCTTC. This gives the protein CSVERARTNYGDTF.

In this sample, this clonotype turned up a few times. The rearrangement uses TRBV5-1 and TRBJ1-6; D not resolved. The V and J ends lost 0 bases and 8 bases respectively, with 9 bases between them. Germline V gene sequence: CDR1 SGHRS, CDR2 YFSETQ. The length of the CDR3 is 14 residues. CDR3 in amino acids: CASSLGFVDSPLHF. CDR3 DNA sequence: TGCGCCAGCAGCTTGGGGTTCGTCGATTCACCCCTCCACTTT. The full variable domain, completed using reference TRBV5-1 and TRBJ1-6, is KAGVTQTPRYLIKTRGQQVTLSCSPISGHRSVSWYQQTPGQGLQFLFEYFSETQRNKGNFPGRFSGRQFSNSRSEMNVSTLELGDSALYLCASSLGFVDSPLHFGNGTRLTVT.

This rearrangement joins TRBV6-5 to TRBJ1-4; 9 bases are shared with TRBD1. The germline gives CDR1 MNHEY, CDR2 SVGAGI. The V and J ends lost 5 bases and 3 bases, in that order; junction bases with no gene match: 4. The CDR3 sequence is 15 residues long. The CDR3 loop reads CASSDRDRANEKLFF. As DNA, the CDR3 is TGTGCCAGCAGTGACCGGGACAGGGCTAATGAAAAACTGTTTTTT.

J is TRBJ2-1 and V is TRBV5-1, with 10 positions matching TRBD2. The J segment lost 0 bases and the V segment lost 3 bases, leaving 9 bases of the junction unmatched. Germline values: CDR1 SGHRS, CDR2 YFSETQ. This CDR3 spans 18 amino acids. CDR3 in amino acids: CASSSRAGGGSSYNEQFF. The CDR3 DNA is TGCGCCAGCAGCTCCCGAGCGGGAGGGGGGAGCTCCTACAATGAGCAGTTCTTC.

This clonotype was seen repeatedly, ten times or more. The J gene is TRBJ2-7, the V gene TRBV7-8; TRBD1 matches 9 bases. This CDR3 contains 15 residues. The germline gives CDR1 SGHVS, CDR2 FQNEAQ. J lost 0 bases, V lost 5 bases, and 5 bases had no gene match. CDR3 in DNA: TGTGCCAGCAGCCTGACAGGGGGTCGCTCCTACGAGCAGTACTTC. Protein: CASSLTGGRSYEQYF.

This clonotype occurred a few times. The rearrangement links TRBV9 to TRBJ2-6; D is ambiguous. Between the trimmed V and J ends, which lost 0 bases and 0 bases, there was a span of 4 bases. The CDR3 has 15 residues. Germline-derived CDR1 and CDR2 are SGDLS and YYNGEE. The CDR3 nucleotides are TGTGCCAGCAGCGTAGGCAGCTCTGGGGCCAACGTCCTGACTTTC. Protein sequence: CASSVGSSGANVLTF.

The sample holds many counts of this clonotype. CDR3 loop: CASSSGLAPPYEQYF. The CDR3 coding sequence is TGCGCCAGCAGCTCAGGACTAGCGCCGCCCTACGAGCAGTACTTC. The chain links TRBV5-1 to TRBJ2-7, with 9 positions matching TRBD2. With V trimmed by 3 bases and J by 2 bases, 6 bases remained unmatched. The CDR3 is 15 residues long. Germline V gene data show CDR1 as SGHRS and CDR2 as YFSETQ.

This clonotype was seen a few times. V and J are TRBV9 and TRBJ2-6, with D tentatively TRBD1 or TRBD2 (5 bases each). Deletions cut 0 bases from V and 7 bases from J, with 11 bases between. Germline V gives CDR1 SGDLS, CDR2 YYNGEE. This CDR3 region has 15 residues. CDR3 coding DNA: TGTGCCAGCAGCGTAGCTATTGGGGGTGCCAACGTCCTGACTTTC. This encodes CASSVAIGGANVLTF. Full variable domain (rest looked up from reference TRBV9 and TRBJ2-6): DSGVTQTPKHLITATGQRVTLRCSPRSGDLSVYWYQQSLDQGLQFLIQYYNGEERAKGNILERFSAQQFPDLHSELNLSSLELGDSALYFCASSVAIGGANVLTFGAGSRLTVL.

This clonotype was counted a few times. The chain joins TRBV5-1 to TRBJ2-7; D possibly matches TRBD1 or TRBD2 (5 bases each). V lost 4 bases and J 4 bases, leaving 15 bases between the germline ends. Germline V CDR1 and CDR2: SGHRS, YFSETQ. The CDR3 is 14 amino acids. CDR3 sequence: CASSARLGEYEQYF. For the CDR3, the DNA is TGCGCCAGCAGCGCCCGGTTGGGGGAATACGAGCAGTACTTC.

The chain joins TRBV27 to TRBJ1-6, with D perhaps TRBD1 (5 bases). Trimming shortened V by 5 bases and J by 5 bases, and 16 bases separated the two germline ends. The CDR3 is 16 residues long. Germline CDR1 MNHEY, CDR2 SMNVEV (reference sequence). This CDR3 is CASSKLTGANNSPLHF. CDR3 DNA: TGTGCCAGCAGTAAACTAACCGGGGCCAATAATTCACCCCTCCACTTT.

The rearrangement joins TRBV5-5 to TRBJ2-3; 7 nucleotides agree with TRBD2. This CDR3 has 14 amino acids. CDR1 and CDR2 from the germline V gene are SGHKS and YYEKEE (reference sequence). V shed 0 bases, J shed 9 bases, and the junction held 7 bases outside the gene matches. CDR3 in amino acids: CASSLAGGTGTQYF. CDR3 DNA sequence: TGTGCCAGCAGCTTGGCCGGGGGGACGGGGACGCAGTATTTT.

This clonotype was picked up many times. This chain connects TRBV6-6 to TRBJ1-1; 10 bases agree with TRBD1. The CDR3 is 12 residues long. V shed 6 bases and J 7 bases; nucleotides not matched to a gene: 2. CDR1 MNHNY and CDR2 SVGAGI come from the germline V gene (reference sequence). CDR3 coding DNA: TGTGCCAGCAGCTGGACAGGGGGTGAAGCTTTCTTT. Translation gives CASSWTGGEAFF.

In this sample, this clonotype turned up many times. The chain has TRBV10-2 and TRBJ2-7; D assignment may be TRBD1 or TRBD2 (5 bases each). The germline CDR1 and CDR2 sequences are WSHSY and SAAADI. Trimming took off 1 base at V and 5 bases at J, with 6 bases between the two ends. The CDR3 has 12 residues. CDR3 amino acids: CASSEWGNEQYF. The CDR3 DNA is TGCGCCAGCAGTGAGTGGGGGAACGAGCAGTACTTC.

The sample holds many counts of this clonotype. The chain recombines TRBV20-1 with TRBJ2-7; D is ambiguous. Germline V gene lookup returns CDR1 DFQATT and CDR2 SNEGSKA (reference sequence). Trimming took 6 bases from V and 4 from J, leaving 16 bases between them. CDR3 length: 13 residues. The DNA for the CDR3 is TGCAGTGCCGCACTGGGGTCTGGTTACGAGCAGTACTTC. Translated: CSAALGSGYEQYF.

This clonotype was recorded at least ten times. This chain uses TRBV29-1 with TRBJ2-7, with 9 bases that match TRBD1. V dropped 7 bases and J dropped 3; count of bases not matched to a gene: 4. The CDR3 is made up of 12 amino acids. CDR1 is SQVTM and CDR2 is ANQGSEA in the germline V gene. The CDR3: CSATGGVYEQYF. DNA for the CDR3: TGCAGCGCGACAGGGGGTGTCTACGAGCAGTACTTC.

This clonotype appeared many times. V usage is TRBV2 and J usage is TRBJ2-5; TRBD2 aligns across 8 bases. CDR3 size: 13 residues. Germline V lookup: CDR1 SNHLY, CDR2 FYNNEI. V lost 8 bases, J lost 5 bases, and 7 bases stayed unmatched. The CDR3 DNA reads as TGTGCCAGCTGCGGGGGGCGCGGTGAGACCCAGTACTTC. Protein product: CASCGGRGETQYF.

This clonotype was found many times. This chain links TRBV20-1 with TRBJ1-2, with TRBD1 as a possible D gene (5 bases). The CDR3 has 14 residues. Germline values: CDR1 DFQATT, CDR2 SNEGSKA (reference sequence). V was clipped by 1 base and J by 1 base, with 10 bases between them. The CDR3 sequence is CSARVGAGNYGYTF. CDR3 nucleotide sequence: TGCAGTGCTAGAGTAGGGGCGGGTAACTATGGCTACACCTTC.

This clonotype was seen repeatedly, ten times or more. The chain couples TRBV20-1 to TRBJ2-3; 8 nucleotides align to TRBD2. The V gene's germline CDR1 is DFQATT and CDR2 SNEGSKA (reference sequence). With 3 bases clipped from V and 1 base from J, the junction kept 0 bases outside the gene matches. This CDR3 has 13 residues. The CDR3 region has the DNA TGCAGTGCTAGCGGGGGGGGCACAGATACGCAGTATTTT. Translating gives CSASGGGTDTQYF.